Each of the 25 T cell receptor beta chains below was sequenced from the same sample in a study of identical twins. TCRdb fed the 5' RACE reads into MiXCR, producing one record per CDR3 protein. The sample lists 500,000 to 550,000 distinct CDR3 sequences; about 20% were seen once. Another study also made use of these data, one on yellow fever vaccine responses in identical twins.

The sequenced material came from CD4+ T cells sorted from blood. These receptors all stem from a woman aged 18-29 years in good health.

This clonotype has a handful of counts. The chain couples TRBV4-2 to TRBJ2-3, with TRBD2 identical over 8 bases. The CDR3 spans 17 residues. Germline V gene lookup returns CDR1 LGHNA and CDR2 YNFKEQ. The J segment lost 5 bases and the V segment lost 0 bases, leaving 10 bases of the junction unmatched. The CDR3 region has the DNA TGTGCCAGCAGCCAAGATAGTGTAGCGGGATTGGGAGATACGCAGTATTTT. It yields the protein CASSQDSVAGLGDTQYF.

The V and J genes are TRBV5-1 and TRBJ2-2; TRBD2 might be the D (7 bases). The CDR3 extends over 16 amino acids. Germline values: CDR1 SGHRS, CDR2 YFSETQ. The ends were cut back, 6 bases at V and 2 bases at J, with 17 bases in the middle. CDR3 region: CASNVGGLKNTGELFF. CDR3 in DNA: TGCGCCAGCAATGTGGGGGGGCTCAAAAACACCGGGGAGCTGTTTTTT.

The chain carries TRBV20-1 and TRBJ2-5; 8 nucleotides match TRBD2. This CDR3 contains 14 residues. Germline loops: CDR1 DFQATT, CDR2 SNEGSKA (reference sequence). For the CDR3, the DNA is TGCACCGCTGTTGCGGGAGGACCTCAAGAGACCCAGTACTTC. This gives the protein CTAVAGGPQETQYF.

This clonotype was detected a few times. V usage is TRBV20-1 and J usage is TRBJ2-7; 10 nucleotides line up with TRBD2. CDR3 length equals 18 residues. Looked up from germline, CDR1 is DFQATT and CDR2 is SNEGSKA (reference sequence). With V trimmed by 0 bases and J by 4 bases, 15 bases remained unmatched. The CDR3 nucleotides read TGCAGTGCTAGAGAACGGCCAGCGGGAGGGCCGTTACGGTACGAGCAGTACTTC. This translates into CSARERPAGGPLRYEQYF.

The chain uses TRBV7-8 and TRBJ2-2; TRBD1 aligns across 10 bases. The CDR3 loop spans 14 amino acids. The V gene's germline CDR1 is SGHVS and CDR2 FQNEAQ. V gave up 6 bases and J gave up 6 bases; unmatched junction bases: 4. The CDR3 DNA reads TGTGCCAGCAGTTCCGGGACAGGGGCCGGGGAGCTGTTTTTT. The encoded protein is CASSSGTGAGELFF.

This clonotype occurred a few times. This chain links TRBV12-3 or TRBV12-4 with TRBJ1-2, with no clear D. The CDR3 has 11 residues. Trimming took off 8 bases at V and 8 bases at J, with 12 bases between the two ends. The CDR3 loop reads CASALGRGYTF. Here the CDR3 DNA reads TGTGCCAGCGCCCTAGGGAGGGGCTACACCTTC.

This chain links TRBV7-9 with TRBJ2-4; a weak D match, TRBD1 (6 bases). V was clipped by 1 base and J by 16 bases, with 17 bases between them. This CDR3 is 13 amino acids long. CDR1 and CDR2 (germline): SEHNR, FQNEAQ (reference sequence). The CDR3 bases are TGTGCCAGCAGCTTAGGGGCTTGGCAGGGGAAATACTTC. Residues: CASSLGAWQGKYF.

The rearrangement links TRBV10-3 to TRBJ1-1; a weak D match, TRBD1 (5 bases). Germline lookup yields CDR1 ENHRY and CDR2 SYGVKD. The ends were cut back, 4 bases at V and 0 bases at J, with 12 bases in the middle. The CDR3 covers 15 residues. CDR3 DNA sequence: TGTGCCATCAGTGGGCAGGGCAGAATGAACACTGAAGCTTTCTTT. Translating it yields CAISGQGRMNTEAFF.

The V call is TRBV27, the J call TRBJ1-4; 8 bases match TRBD1. V lost 4 bases to trimming and J lost 8 bases; unmatched junction nucleotides: 6. Germline lookup yields CDR1 MNHEY and CDR2 SMNVEV (reference sequence). This CDR3 is built from 14 residues. The CDR3 loop reads CASSSQGAGEKLFF. The CDR3 nucleotides read TGTGCCAGCAGTTCCCAGGGGGCCGGGGAAAAACTGTTTTTT.

This clonotype was detected only a few times. V is TRBV11-3 and J is TRBJ2-7; D gene ambiguous. Germline CDR1 and CDR2: SGHNT and YENEEA. The CDR3 length is 14 residues. V was cut by 2 bases and J by 2 bases, with 10 bases left in between. CDR3 sequence: CASSLLSGAYEQYF. The CDR3 bases are TGTGCCAGCAGCTTATTAAGTGGGGCCTACGAGCAGTACTTC.

This clonotype was picked up a small number of times. The rearrangement links TRBV4-1 to TRBJ2-1; the match to TRBD1 covers 7 bases. The CDR3 contains 13 residues. From germline, CDR1 is MGHRA and CDR2 YSYEKL. The junction had 10 bases not matched to a gene; V was cut back by 8 bases and J by 9 bases. The CDR3 bases are TGCGCCAGCTCAAACGGCAGGGGGAGTGAGCAGTTCTTC. Its protein is CASSNGRGSEQFF.

The chain joins TRBV4-1 to TRBJ2-1; D might be TRBD2 (6 bases). This CDR3 spans 13 amino acids. V gave up 1 base and J gave up 9 bases, with 10 bases separating them. CDR1 and CDR2 from the germline V gene are MGHRA and YSYEKL. The CDR3 sequence: CASSQGLGREQFF. The CDR3 coding sequence is TGCGCCAGCAGCCAAGGACTAGGGCGTGAGCAGTTCTTC.

This clonotype has just a few counts. CDR3 sequence reads: CASSVGQHNSPLHF. DNA of the CDR3: TGTGCCAGCAGCGTAGGGCAGCATAATTCACCCCTCCACTTT. The gene calls are TRBV9 and TRBJ1-6; D gene unclear. CDR1 is SGDLS and CDR2 is YYNGEE in the germline V gene. CDR3 length: 14 amino acids. V gave up 0 bases and J gave up 5 bases, with 6 bases separating them.

The CDR3 DNA follows: TGCAGCGTTAGGGGGAGTACTGAAGCTTTCTTT. Amino acids: CSVRGSTEAFF. The V call is TRBV29-1, the J call TRBJ1-1, with D possibly TRBD1 on 6 matching bases. Germline V gene sequence: CDR1 SQVTM, CDR2 ANQGSEA. Trimming took off 5 bases at V and 5 bases at J, with 9 bases between the two ends. CDR3 size: 11 residues.

There are a few counts of this clonotype. The V and J genes are TRBV7-9 and TRBJ1-3; D gene uncertain. The CDR3 runs to 16 residues. Trimming left V 2 bases short and J 4 bases short, with 15 bases between. Germline CDR1 and CDR2: SEHNR and FQNEAQ (reference sequence). The CDR3 sequence: CASSLRGSASGNTIYF. CDR3 coding DNA: TGTGCCAGCAGCTTACGAGGCAGCGCGAGCGGAAACACCATATATTTT.

This clonotype was seen only a few times. The V gene is TRBV12-3 or TRBV12-4, the J gene TRBJ2-7, with TRBD1 matching 10 bases. Trimming cost V 6 bases and J 1 base; bases outside gene matches: 3. There are 14 residues in the CDR3. In DNA form, the CDR3 reads TGTGCCAGCAGGGGGACAGGGGCTTCCTACGAGCAGTACTTC. It is translated as CASRGTGASYEQYF.

This sequence joins TRBV29-1 and TRBJ1-2, with 8 bases aligning to TRBD1. V lost 7 bases, J lost 4 bases, and 5 bases stayed unmatched. Germline V lookup: CDR1 SQVTM, CDR2 ANQGSEA. The length of the CDR3 is 12 residues. The CDR3 bases are TGCAGCGCCTCGGGACAGGCCTATGGCTACACCTTC. Translating gives CSASGQAYGYTF.

The chain employs TRBV12-3 or TRBV12-4 and TRBJ2-7, with a tentative D call TRBD1 (6 bases). CDR3 length equals 14 residues. Trimming took 5 bases from V and 2 from J, leaving 13 bases between them. For the CDR3, the DNA is TGTGCCAGCAGTCCTCAACAGGGAGCCTACGAGCAGTACTTC. This codes for CASSPQQGAYEQYF.

This clonotype turned up a few times. The gene calls are TRBV12-3 or TRBV12-4 and TRBJ1-5; no firm D call. This CDR3 is 16 amino acids long. Trimming pared 6 bases from V and 0 bases from J, leaving 15 bases between. Here the CDR3 reads CASSPRKLVSNQPQHF. As DNA, the CDR3 is TGTGCCAGCAGCCCACGGAAGCTAGTTAGCAATCAGCCCCAGCATTTT.

The chain uses TRBV11-1 and TRBJ2-7; D may be TRBD1 or TRBD2 (7 bases each). CDR3 length: 18 residues. Deletions cut 1 base from V and 1 base from J, with 20 bases between. Germline lookup yields CDR1 SGHAT and CDR2 FQDESV (reference sequence). The CDR3 here is CASSLVSETGRDSYEQYF. CDR3 DNA: TGTGCCAGCAGCTTAGTTTCCGAGACAGGGAGGGATTCCTACGAGCAGTACTTC.

The chain combines TRBV3-1 with TRBJ2-1, with 11 nucleotides matching TRBD2. V trimming: 4 bases; J trimming: 7 bases; junction bases outside the gene matches: 3. CDR3 length equals 14 residues. Germline loops: CDR1 LGHDT, CDR2 YNNKEL (reference sequence). The CDR3 DNA follows: TGTGCCAGCAGCCCGACTAGCGGGGCGAATGAGCAGTTCTTC. This sequence encodes CASSPTSGANEQFF.

V usage is TRBV5-1 and J usage is TRBJ2-5; no firm D call. The ends were cut back, 7 bases at V and 1 base at J, with 17 bases in the middle. The CDR3 length is 15 residues. Germline loops: CDR1 SGHRS, CDR2 YFSETQ. CDR3 sequence (DNA): TGCGCCAGCTCGTTCAGACAAGCCCTCCAAGAGACCCAGTACTTC. Translation gives CASSFRQALQETQYF.

The chain has TRBV7-6 and TRBJ2-1; 7 nucleotides align to TRBD2. The CDR3 runs 17 residues. CDR1 is SGHVS and CDR2 is FNYEAQ in the germline V gene. V was clipped by 6 bases and J by 1 base; unmatched bases: 12. The DNA of the CDR3 is TGTGCCAGCAGACGAAGGTCGAGCGGGGATTCCTACAATGAGCAGTTCTTC. Protein product: CASRRRSSGDSYNEQFF. Filled out from reference TRBV7-6 and TRBJ2-1, the complete variable domain reads GAGVSQSPRYKVTKRGQDVALRCDPISGHVSLYWYRQALGQGPEFLTYFNYEAQQDKSGLPNDRFSAERPEGSISTLTIQRTEQRDSAMYRCASRRRSSGDSYNEQFFGPGTRLTVL.

Here the CDR3 reads CASSLGGWGTANTEAFF. The CDR3 bases are TGTGCCAGCAGTTTGGGGGGCTGGGGTACGGCGAACACTGAAGCTTTCTTT. The V call is TRBV7-2, the J call TRBJ1-1; the D gene is possibly TRBD1 (6 bases). CDR1 SGHTA and CDR2 FQGNSA come from the germline V gene. The V gene lost 6 bases and the J gene lost 1 base, with 21 bases spanning the gap. This CDR3 comprises 17 residues.

The count of this clonotype is one. This chain's CDR3 is CASSEGKGEYGNQPQHF. In DNA, the CDR3 is TGTGCCAGCAGTGAAGGGAAAGGAGAATATGGCAATCAGCCCCAGCATTTT. The gene calls are TRBV6-1 and TRBJ1-5; D gene ambiguous. Between the trimmed V and J ends, which lost 1 base and 2 bases, there was a span of 15 bases. The CDR3 consists of 17 residues. Germline lookup yields CDR1 MNHNS and CDR2 SASEGT.